The 19 T cell receptor beta chains given below trace back to one sample, sequenced in a study of glioma-infiltrating T cells after dendritic cell vaccination. TCRdb keeps only in-frame clones here, not all; method: immunoSEQ multiplex PCR. The repertoire consists of 90,000 to 110,000 clones, with nearly 90% occurring once and the leading ten covering 2.7%. As for time point: after dendritic cell vaccination, including at tumor progression/relapse. The specimen was blood, collected after dendritic cell vaccination. These receptors all stem from a human donor with glioblastoma.

The gene calls are TRBV18 and TRBJ1-1; D is uncertain. This CDR3 contains 14 residues. Trimming pared 5 bases from V and 1 base from J, leaving 11 bases between. Germline-derived CDR1 and CDR2 are KGHSH and LQKENI. The CDR3 reads CASSAGNTNTEAFF. As DNA, the CDR3 is TGTGCCAGCTCAGCAGGAAACACGAACACTGAAGCTTTCTTT.

The rearrangement joins TRBV5-1 to TRBJ2-6; no reliable D call. The ends were cut back, 4 bases at V and 5 bases at J, with 7 bases in the middle. The V gene's germline CDR1 is SGHRS and CDR2 YFSETQ. This CDR3 contains 13 residues. CDR3 sequence: CASSPGRANVLTF. Here the CDR3 DNA reads TGCGCCAGCAGCCCCGGTCGGGCCAACGTCCTGACTTTC. The full variable domain, rest sourced from reference TRBV5-1 and TRBJ2-6, is KAGVTQTPRYLIKTRGQQVTLSCSPISGHRSVSWYQQTPGQGLQFLFEYFSETQRNKGNFPGRFSGRQFSNSRSEMNVSTLELGDSALYLCASSPGRANVLTFGAGSRLTVL.

The chain recombines TRBV7-9 with TRBJ1-6; the match to TRBD1 covers 7 bases. CDR3 length: 17 residues. Germline CDR1 SEHNR, CDR2 FQNEAQ (reference sequence). V was clipped by 1 base and J by 0 bases; unmatched bases: 3. The CDR3 DNA reads TGTGCCAGCAGCTTAGGGGACAGAAGCTCCTATAATTCACCCCTCCACTTT. As protein: CASSLGDRSSYNSPLHF. The whole variable domain, remainder taken from reference TRBV7-9 and TRBJ1-6, is DTGVSQNPRHKITKRGQNVTFRCDPISEHNRLYWYRQTLGQGPEFLTYFQNEAQLEKSRLLSDRFSAERPKGSFSTLEIQRTEQGDSAMYLCASSLGDRSSYNSPLHFGNGTRLTVT.

The chain combines TRBV9 with TRBJ2-3, with a possible D match to TRBD2 (6 bases). Per germline, CDR1 SGDLS and CDR2 YYNGEE. Trimming removed 4 bases from V and 4 bases from J, with 13 bases in between. The CDR3 loop spans 14 amino acids. The CDR3 DNA reads as TGTGCCAGCAGCCTTGTCGGGGGACCAGATACGCAGTATTTT. Translated, it gives CASSLVGGPDTQYF.

Here the CDR3 reads CASSQNRGNTQYF. The CDR3 DNA reads as TGCGCCAGCAGCCAGAACCGGGGGAATACGCAGTATTTT. V and J are TRBV4-1 and TRBJ2-3, with a tentative D call TRBD2 (6 bases). Trimming removed 3 bases at V and 7 bases at J, with 11 bases between. Germline CDR1 reads MGHRA; CDR2 reads YSYEKL. The CDR3 runs 13 residues.

V usage is TRBV4-1 and J usage is TRBJ2-3; 8 nucleotides line up with TRBD2. The germline CDR1 and CDR2 sequences are MGHRA and YSYEKL. The ends lost 0 bases at V and 7 bases at J; junction bases unmatched: 18. This CDR3 spans 19 amino acids. The CDR3 loop is CASSQDPSTLAGRGNTQYF. The CDR3 DNA reads TGCGCCAGCAGCCAAGATCCCTCCACGCTAGCGGGCCGTGGAAATACGCAGTATTTT.

This clone appeared once. The chain joins TRBV5-1 to TRBJ1-2, with D possibly being TRBD1 (6 bases). Germline loops: CDR1 SGHRS, CDR2 YFSETQ. The V end was cut by 4 bases, the J end by 3 bases, with 10 bases between. CDR3 size: 13 residues. DNA for the CDR3: TGCGCCAGCAGCCCCTGGACAGACTATGGCTACACCTTC. Encoded protein: CASSPWTDYGYTF.

This clone was counted a single time. The chain joins TRBV4-1 to TRBJ2-3; 8 nucleotides match TRBD2. V lost 1 base, J lost 5 bases, and 5 bases stayed unmatched. The CDR3 consists of 15 residues. Per germline, CDR1 MGHRA and CDR2 YSYEKL. CDR3 DNA: TGCGCCAGCAGCCAAGTGGGGCTAGCGGGAGATACGCAGTATTTT. Amino acids: CASSQVGLAGDTQYF.

In the case of this clone: The same CDR3 is also encoded by other DNA sequences in this sample. The V call is TRBV19, the J call TRBJ1-6; D might be TRBD1 (5 bases). V was trimmed by 5 bases and J by 3 bases, leaving 14 bases between them. The germline V gene has CDR1 LNHDA and CDR2 SQIVND (reference sequence). The CDR3 has 16 residues. Written as DNA, the CDR3 is TGTGCCAGTAGTCGGGCAGGGCTTGGCTATAATTCACCCCTCCACTTT. Residues: CASSRAGLGYNSPLHF.

This chain links TRBV19 with TRBJ1-5, with a tentative D call TRBD1 (6 bases). V was trimmed by 3 bases and J by 4 bases, leaving 10 bases between them. The germline V gene has CDR1 LNHDA and CDR2 SQIVND (reference sequence). The CDR3 has 14 residues. CDR3: CASSMRQENQPQHF. Here the CDR3 DNA reads TGTGCCAGTAGTATGAGACAGGAGAATCAGCCCCAGCATTTT.

This rearrangement joins TRBV19 to TRBJ1-1; possibly TRBD1 for D (5 bases). The CDR3 contains 13 residues. Trimming cost V 9 bases and J 3 bases, with 14 bases left between them. The V gene's germline CDR1 is LNHDA and CDR2 SQIVND (reference sequence). The CDR3 DNA sequence: TGTGCCAGCTCCAGGGTAATCGACACTGAAGCTTTCTTT. Translation: CASSRVIDTEAFF.

The V and J genes are TRBV6-1 and TRBJ2-7, with 8 bases identical to TRBD1. Germline assignment: CDR1 MNHNS and CDR2 SASEGT. The CDR3 is 13 residues long. V gave up 7 bases and J gave up 3 bases; unmatched junction bases: 5. The DNA for the CDR3 is TGTGCCAGCACCAGGACAGGGTTCTACGAGCAGTACTTC. This sequence encodes CASTRTGFYEQYF.

A single count supports this clone. The CDR3 is CASSATGTGELFF. In DNA form, the CDR3 reads TGTGCCAGTAGTGCGACAGGGACCGGGGAGCTGTTTTTT. The rearrangement uses TRBV19 and TRBJ2-2; 7 bases map to TRBD1. In germline, CDR1 is LNHDA, CDR2 SQIVND (reference sequence). The length of the CDR3 is 13 residues. V lost 5 bases, J lost 5 bases, and 2 bases stayed unmatched. The variable domain in full, with the rest retrieved from reference TRBV19 and TRBJ2-2, is DGGITQSPKYLFRKEGQNVTLSCEQNLNHDAMYWYRQDPGQGLRLIYYSQIVNDFQKGDIAEGYSVSREKKESFPLTVTSAQKNPTAFYLCASSATGTGELFFGEGSRLTVL.

This chain links TRBV19 with TRBJ1-2, with D possibly matching TRBD1 (6 bases). Between the trimmed V and J ends, which lost 0 bases and 6 bases, there was a span of 17 bases. CDR1 is LNHDA and CDR2 is SQIVND in the germline V gene (reference sequence). The CDR3 sequence is 16 residues long. CDR3 DNA: TGTGCCAGTAGTATAGACCGGGTGAACAGGGCTAATGGCTACACCTTC. It translates to CASSIDRVNRANGYTF.

The chain carries TRBV5-1 and TRBJ2-1, with 7 bases aligning to TRBD2. The junction had 1 base not matched to a gene; V was cut back by 7 bases and J by 0 bases. CDR1 and CDR2 (germline): SGHRS, YFSETQ. The CDR3 spans 13 residues. The CDR3 loop reads CASWGGSYNEQFF. CDR3 nucleotide sequence: TGCGCCAGCTGGGGGGGCTCCTACAATGAGCAGTTCTTC.

The chain carries TRBV2 and TRBJ1-1; D unclear. V was cut by 6 bases and J by 1 base, with 9 bases left in between. Per germline, CDR1 SNHLY and CDR2 FYNNEI. The CDR3 runs 13 residues. CDR3 nucleotide sequence: TGTGCCAGCAGGACGGAGCCGAACACTGAAGCTTTCTTT. Its translation is CASRTEPNTEAFF.

J is TRBJ1-2 and V is TRBV5-1, with D possibly being TRBD1 (5 bases). Germline CDR1 is SGHRS and CDR2 is YFSETQ. The CDR3 totals 14 residues. The ends were cut back, 5 bases at V and 8 bases at J, with 19 bases in the middle. CDR3 loop: CASRINVGGGGYTF. The DNA for the CDR3 is TGCGCCAGCAGGATTAACGTGGGGGGAGGCGGCTACACCTTC.

The chain carries TRBV13 and TRBJ1-2; D unresolved. Germline assignment: CDR1 PRHDT and CDR2 FYEKMQ (reference sequence). The CDR3 covers 13 residues. Trimming cost V 7 bases and J 4 bases, with 13 bases left between them. CDR3 in amino acids: CASTASPGYGYTF. Written as DNA, the CDR3 is TGTGCCAGCACCGCTTCCCCGGGCTATGGCTACACCTTC.

The rearrangement joins TRBV5-4 to TRBJ2-3; 8 bases are a match to TRBD1. There are 15 residues in the CDR3. Germline V gives CDR1 SGHNT, CDR2 YYREEE (reference sequence). Trimming took 4 bases from V and 6 from J; bases not matched to a gene: 10. The CDR3, as DNA: TGTGCCAGCAGCCCTCCGGACAGGGCACCCGATACGCAGTATTTT. This gives the protein CASSPPDRAPDTQYF.